Listed here is a single T cell receptor beta chain. The record originates from a study of cytomegalovirus exposure and HLA in healthy donors. CDR1 PRHDT and CDR2 FYEKMQ come from the germline V gene (reference sequence). The V end was cut by 11 bases, the J end by 1 base, with 15 bases between. The CDR3 contains 14 residues. PCR used 60 Vbeta primers and 13 Jbeta primers. The protocol was immunoSEQ multiplex PCR, while the TCRdb copy is restricted to in-frame clones and leaves out a portion. The table has about 160,000 clones, 60% to 80% seen once; the top ten hold about a tenth. This TCR was sampled from a man between 18 and 35 years old in good health and CMV-seropositive. The sequencing sample was made of PBMCs. The rearrangement joins TRBV13 to TRBJ1-3; TRBD1 is a possible D gene (6 bases). This chain's CDR3 is CAGTQGGSGNTIYF. CDR3 DNA sequence: TGTGCCGGAACCCAAGGGGGATCTGGAAACACCATATATTTT. Combining the CDR3 with reference TRBV13 and TRBJ1-3 gives the whole variable domain AAGVIQSPRHLIKEKRETATLKCYPIPRHDTVYWYQQGPGQDPQFLISFYEKMQSDKGSIPDRFSAQQFSDYHSELNMSSLELGDSALYFCAGTQGGSGNTIYFGEGSWLTVV.